One and the same sample provided the 11 T cell receptor beta chains below, sequenced in a study of vaccination and CD4 T cells after COVID-19. As to treatment: approximately nine-day PBMC culture with coronavirus spike peptide pools or control peptides (ViraFEST assay). Cultured CD4+ T-cell DNA underwent Oncomine TCR Beta short-read sequencing. TCRdb itself ran the PCR reads through MiXCR, one entry per CDR3 protein. The table lists some 16,000 distinct CDR3 sequences, 70% to 80% of them singletons. Antigen specificity for these receptors is unknown. The sequenced sample consisted of CD4+ T cells from blood, cultured in vitro. Receptors were obtained from a human donor who had recovered from COVID-19.

This clonotype is labeled medium-sized. This chain connects TRBV7-2 to TRBJ2-2; unclear D gene. The V end was cut by 10 bases, the J end by 6 bases, with 15 bases between. CDR1 and CDR2 (germline): SGHTA, FQGNSA. The CDR3 is 13 residues long. CDR3 coding DNA: TGTGCCACAAAGGATTATTTGGCCGGGGAGCTGTTTTTT. Translated: CATKDYLAGELFF.

J is TRBJ2-1 and V is TRBV4-3; 8 bases are a match to TRBD2. The CDR3 contains 20 residues. V shed 4 bases, J shed 4 bases, and the junction held 21 bases outside the gene matches. The germline V gene encodes CDR1 LGHNA and CDR2 YSLEER. CDR3 in DNA: TGCGCCAGCAGCCCGAGGTGGGGGACCGGTACGGGAGGGCTTTACAATGAGCAGTTCTTC. This codes for CASSPRWGTGTGGLYNEQFF.

The V and J genes are TRBV19 and TRBJ1-2; 9 nucleotides align to TRBD1. The J segment lost 7 bases and the V segment lost 3 bases, leaving 12 bases of the junction unmatched. This CDR3 region has 16 residues. Germline V gives CDR1 LNHDA, CDR2 SQIVND (reference sequence). The CDR3 reads CASSIGPQGASGGYTF. In DNA, the CDR3 is TGTGCCAGTAGTATTGGACCACAGGGGGCTAGTGGTGGCTACACCTTC.

J is TRBJ1-1 and V is TRBV28; weak D call: TRBD1 (6 bases). The CDR3 sequence is 14 residues long. With 6 bases removed from V and 2 bases from J, the gap between germline ends came to 13 bases. Per germline, CDR1 MDHEN and CDR2 SYDVKM. The CDR3 protein is CASSPSGANTEAFF. CDR3 nucleotide sequence: TGTGCCAGCAGCCCATCGGGGGCCAACACTGAAGCTTTCTTT.

The CDR3 coding sequence is TGTGCCAGCAGCCGGGAAACTAGCGGGAGCTCCTACGAGCAGTACTTC. Amino acids: CASSRETSGSSYEQYF. J is TRBJ2-7 and V is TRBV12-3 or TRBV12-4, with 11 positions matching TRBD2. The CDR3 runs 16 residues. V trimming: 6 bases; J trimming: 0 bases; junction bases outside the gene matches: 7.

The V call is TRBV12-3 or TRBV12-4, the J call TRBJ1-6, with TRBD1 matching 9 bases. The CDR3 has 15 amino acids. The junction had 5 bases not matched to a gene; V was cut back by 3 bases and J by 8 bases. Written as DNA, the CDR3 is TGTGCCAGCAGTTTGTCAGGGACAGGGTATTCACCCCTCCACTTT. This sequence encodes CASSLSGTGYSPLHF.

The CDR3 loop reads CASKRAGQRQETQYF. CDR3 nucleotide sequence: TGTGCCAGCAAAAGAGCGGGACAGAGACAAGAGACCCAGTACTTC. This chain links TRBV19 with TRBJ2-5; D may match TRBD1 or TRBD2 (7 bases each). The V end lost 9 bases, the J end lost 2 bases, and 19 bases lay between the germline ends. The CDR3 consists of 15 residues. CDR1 is LNHDA and CDR2 is SQIVND in the germline V gene (reference sequence).

The chain couples TRBV20-1 to TRBJ1-6; D is unclear. CDR1 DFQATT and CDR2 SNEGSKA come from the germline V gene (reference sequence). The V end was cut by 2 bases, the J end by 7 bases, with 12 bases between. The CDR3 contains 14 residues. CDR3 in amino acids: CSARPRTSNSPLHF. CDR3 DNA: TGCAGTGCTAGACCTAGGACCTCGAATTCACCCCTCCACTTT.

This rearrangement joins TRBV6-5 to TRBJ1-6; D gene ambiguous. Trimming took 4 bases from V and 0 from J, leaving 10 bases between them. CDR1 and CDR2 (germline): MNHEY, SVGAGI. This CDR3 has 16 residues. CDR3 loop: CASSLRAGSYNSPLHF. CDR3 nucleotides: TGTGCCAGCAGTTTAAGGGCTGGCTCCTATAATTCACCCCTCCACTTT.

The genes are TRBV19 and TRBJ1-5; D is unresolved. Germline values: CDR1 LNHDA, CDR2 SQIVND (reference sequence). This CDR3 comprises 15 residues. Trimming left V 0 bases short and J 2 bases short, with 8 bases between. CDR3 sequence: CASSIDRKGNQPQHF. The CDR3 region has the DNA TGTGCCAGTAGTATAGATCGGAAAGGCAATCAGCCCCAGCATTTT.

The rearrangement links TRBV27 to TRBJ1-2, with a possible D match to TRBD1 (6 bases). The ends were cut back, 8 bases at V and 4 bases at J, with 17 bases in the middle. The CDR3 loop spans 14 amino acids. CDR1 is MNHEY and CDR2 is SMNVEV in the germline V gene (reference sequence). This CDR3 is CASSRGGEGYGYTF. The CDR3, as DNA: TGTGCCAGCTCCCGAGGGGGAGAGGGCTATGGCTACACCTTC.